These 15 T cell receptor beta chains share one sample of origin, sequenced in a study of regulatory T cells in long-lasting Graves disease. Described time point: persistent/refractory GD, antithyroid drugs over 5 years with positive TRAb. The TCR library used RNA extracted from PBMCs. Arm-PCR of CDR3 regions and iRepertoire HTBI primers were used to build TCR beta libraries. TCRdb called the multiplex PCR reads again in MiXCR, with one record for every CDR3 protein. The profile shows about 470,000 distinct CDR3 sequences, around 21% of them singletons. Sequenced material: peripheral blood mononuclear cells (PBMCs), taken when the disease was refractory, from a patient treated with antithyroid drugs. Receptor source: a female donor with Graves disease.

The table lists this clonotype with a few counts. The chain combines TRBV6-9 with TRBJ1-6; TRBD1 agrees at 10 bases. Germline CDR1 reads MNHGY; CDR2 reads SVAAGI. The CDR3 is 14 residues long. V lost 4 bases and J lost 10; bases outside the gene matches: 4. The CDR3 bases are TGTGCCAGCAGTTTAGACAGGGGGCCATCACCCCTCCACTTT. As protein: CASSLDRGPSPLHF.

This clonotype was detected a few times. The V and J genes are TRBV29-1 and TRBJ2-7; 9 nucleotides line up with TRBD2. With 1 base clipped from V and 3 bases from J, the junction kept 4 bases outside the gene matches. The CDR3 contains 14 residues. Germline V lookup: CDR1 SQVTM, CDR2 ANQGSEA. DNA for the CDR3: TGCAGCGTTGAAGGGCTAGCGGGGTTCTACGAGCAGTACTTC. Protein sequence: CSVEGLAGFYEQYF.

This clonotype has only a few counts. The genes are TRBV24-1 and TRBJ2-1, with 12 bases matching TRBD2. The V gene's germline CDR1 is KGHDR and CDR2 SFDVKD. CDR3 length: 19 residues. V lost 3 bases and J lost 0; bases outside the gene matches: 8. CDR3 residues: CATSDPRTSGVSSYNEQFF. DNA of the CDR3: TGTGCCACCAGTGATCCTCGGACTAGCGGGGTAAGCTCCTACAATGAGCAGTTCTTC.

This clonotype was picked up many times. The rearrangement joins TRBV6-1 to TRBJ2-7; D is possibly TRBD1 or TRBD2 (5 bases each). Germline CDR1 MNHNS, CDR2 SASEGT. Trimming cost V 9 bases and J 2 bases, with 17 bases left between them. The CDR3 consists of 14 residues. CDR3 DNA: TGTGCCAGTTTCGCCCGGGACGGACCCTACGAGCAGTACTTC. Its protein product is CASFARDGPYEQYF.

The V and J genes are TRBV5-5 and TRBJ2-2; the match to TRBD1 covers 7 bases. The ends lost 4 bases at V and 0 bases at J; junction bases unmatched: 18. CDR3 length: 20 residues. Looked up from germline, CDR1 is SGHKS and CDR2 is YYEKEE (reference sequence). CDR3: CASSGGHRGSLDANTGELFF. The CDR3 DNA reads TGTGCCAGCAGCGGCGGGCACAGGGGATCTTTGGACGCGAACACCGGGGAGCTGTTTTTT.

In its sample, this clonotype was seen many times. This chain's CDR3 is CASSVDRAANYGYTF. The CDR3 DNA reads as TGTGCCAGCAGCGTTGACAGGGCGGCTAACTATGGCTACACCTTC. This chain joins TRBV2 and TRBJ1-2; 7 positions agree with TRBD1. Trimming took 6 bases from V and 0 from J; bases not matched to a gene: 7. This CDR3 is built from 15 residues. The germline V gene has CDR1 SNHLY and CDR2 FYNNEI.

The genes are TRBV3-1 and TRBJ2-7; the D gene is possibly TRBD2 (6 bases). Germline CDR1 reads LGHDT; CDR2 reads YNNKEL (reference sequence). This CDR3 spans 14 amino acids. The ends were cut back, 3 bases at V and 7 bases at J, with 16 bases in the middle. The DNA of the CDR3 is TGTGCCAGCAGCCATGGAGGGAAGGGTGGAGAGCAGTACTTC. Protein product: CASSHGGKGGEQYF.

The CDR3 loop reads CASSVEGHQREGYTF. The CDR3 DNA is TGTGCCAGCAGCGTAGAGGGACACCAACGCGAGGGCTACACCTTC. The chain links TRBV9 to TRBJ1-2, with D maybe TRBD1 (6 bases). Germline V gene data show CDR1 as SGDLS and CDR2 as YYNGEE. The CDR3 spans 15 residues. Deletions cut 0 bases from V and 8 bases from J, with 17 bases between. Filled out from reference TRBV9 and TRBJ1-2, the complete variable domain reads DSGVTQTPKHLITATGQRVTLRCSPRSGDLSVYWYQQSLDQGLQFLIQYYNGEERAKGNILERFSAQQFPDLHSELNLSSLELGDSALYFCASSVEGHQREGYTFGSGTRLTVV.

This clonotype was picked up a small number of times. The V and J genes are TRBV19 and TRBJ2-2, with D maybe TRBD2 (6 bases). CDR1 is LNHDA, CDR2 SQIVND, per germline (reference sequence). V lost 3 bases, J lost 4 bases, and 15 bases lay in between. The CDR3 is 16 amino acids. This CDR3 reads CASSIFGTGVTGELFF. The CDR3 DNA is TGTGCCAGTAGTATTTTCGGGACGGGGGTCACCGGGGAGCTGTTTTTT. Full variable domain (remainder filled in from reference TRBV19 and TRBJ2-2): DGGITQSPKYLFRKEGQNVTLSCEQNLNHDAMYWYRQDPGQGLRLIYYSQIVNDFQKGDIAEGYSVSREKKESFPLTVTSAQKNPTAFYLCASSIFGTGVTGELFFGEGSRLTVL.

At least ten counts were recorded for this clonotype. The chain employs TRBV29-1 and TRBJ2-5; possible D gene TRBD1, 5 bases. The CDR3 length is 14 residues. V was trimmed by 5 bases and J by 5 bases, leaving 18 bases between them. Germline V gene sequence: CDR1 SQVTM, CDR2 ANQGSEA. CDR3 loop: CSVPRGAWQETQYF. The CDR3, as DNA: TGCAGCGTTCCCCGTGGGGCCTGGCAGGAGACCCAGTACTTC.

The rearrangement uses TRBV27 and TRBJ1-1, with D perhaps matching TRBD1 (6 bases). This CDR3 contains 16 residues. CDR1 and CDR2 (germline): MNHEY, SMNVEV (reference sequence). With 6 bases removed from V and 4 bases from J, the gap between germline ends came to 21 bases. CDR3 sequence: CASRPTPGGGLTEAFF. CDR3 sequence (DNA): TGTGCCAGCAGGCCAACCCCCGGAGGGGGGCTCACTGAAGCTTTCTTT.

This clonotype appeared many times. J is TRBJ2-7 and V is TRBV10-3; 7 bases line up with TRBD1. The CDR3 loop spans 13 amino acids. With 10 bases clipped from V and 1 base from J, the junction kept 7 bases outside the gene matches. CDR1 ENHRY and CDR2 SYGVKD come from the germline V gene. This chain's CDR3 is CATGTVKSYEQYF. Here the CDR3 DNA reads TGTGCCACCGGGACAGTGAAGTCCTACGAGCAGTACTTC.

This clonotype was seen a handful of times. The rearrangement links TRBV4-3 to TRBJ2-7; 10 nucleotides align to TRBD2. The CDR3 extends over 15 amino acids. With 0 bases clipped from V and 7 bases from J, the junction kept 6 bases outside the gene matches. Germline V CDR1 and CDR2: LGHNA, YSLEER. CDR3 in amino acids: CASSQELAGAGEQYF. CDR3 nucleotide sequence: TGCGCCAGCAGCCAAGAGCTAGCGGGAGCAGGGGAGCAGTACTTC.

This rearrangement joins TRBV28 to TRBJ2-2; 10 positions match TRBD2. V lost 3 bases, J lost 4 bases, and 5 bases stayed unmatched. The CDR3 is 16 residues long. CDR1 MDHEN and CDR2 SYDVKM come from the germline V gene. The CDR3, as DNA: TGTGCCAGCAGTTTCGCTAGCGGGAGTTTCACCGGGGAGCTGTTTTTT. Translation: CASSFASGSFTGELFF.

This clonotype was seen a few times. The genes are TRBV7-2 and TRBJ2-2; 10 bases match TRBD2. Germline V lookup: CDR1 SGHTA, CDR2 FQGNSA. The CDR3 is made up of 16 amino acids. V lost 2 bases to trimming and J lost 4 bases; unmatched junction nucleotides: 4. CDR3 sequence reads: CASSLLAGAVTGELFF. In DNA, the CDR3 is TGTGCCAGCAGCTTACTAGCGGGAGCGGTCACCGGGGAGCTGTTTTTT.